This section outlines one T cell receptor (beta chain) sequence together with its context. Its matching antigen is unknown. The CDR3 extends over 15 amino acids. Germline V CDR1 and CDR2: LGHNA, YNFKEQ. V gave up 1 base and J gave up 3 bases, with 10 bases separating them. The repertoire was sequenced with immunoSEQ multiplex PCR; TCRdb's copy has only in-frame clones and lacks some. The repertoire holds 50,000 to 75,000 clones, about nine tenths seen once, with over 0.3% in the top ten. These data are taken from a study of OX40 agonist ivuxolimab in advanced cancers. Study in general: Earlier treatment with anti-PD-1, anti-PD-L1 or anti-CTLA-4 was permitted, and about 40% had received some. Findings and limits, study-wide: Clonal expansion in partial responders at 0.1-3.0 mg/kg ranked among the lowest.

The rearrangement uses TRBV4-2 and TRBJ1-5, with D possibly matching TRBD1 (5 bases). The material was CD4+ or CD8+ T cells sorted from blood, obtained in a trial of the OX40 agonist ivuxolimab. This receptor was obtained from an adult with an advanced solid tumor such as melanoma, head and neck, liver or kidney cancer. In DNA form, the CDR3 reads TGTGCCAGCAGCCAAGGGGGCGAACTCAATCAGCCCCAGCATTTT. This translates into CASSQGGELNQPQHF.